The entry below gives a single TCR beta chain sequence along with its context. Its target is unknown. In patients chosen for sequencing, flow cytometry had shown CD8+CD57+ cell expansion. The data belong to a study of CD8+CD57+ T cells in acquired aplastic anemia. Overall study: Mean yield of DNA from sorted CD4+ and CD8+ cells was roughly 3.1 ug. Findings and limits, study-wide: The number of CD8+ CDR3 sequences shared by patients and controls was roughly 30.

The CDR3 is 15 amino acids. Germline V gene lookup returns CDR1 LNHDA and CDR2 SQIVND (reference sequence). Trimming pared 3 bases from V and 3 bases from J, leaving 11 bases between. The template for TCR beta VDJ and CDR3 sequence profiling was genomic DNA. TCRdb ran MiXCR on the reads and lists one entry per CDR3 protein. The profile shows some 170,000 distinct CDR3 sequences, around half of them singletons. Sequenced input: sorted CD4+, CD8+, or CD8+CD57+ T cells (not recorded which) from PBMCs. This clonotype was obtained from a human donor with aplastic anemia. V usage is TRBV19 and J usage is TRBJ2-2; D is ambiguous. The CDR3 sequence: CASSINPWHTGELFF. The CDR3 DNA reads as TGTGCCAGTAGTATTAACCCTTGGCACACCGGGGAGCTGTTTTTT.